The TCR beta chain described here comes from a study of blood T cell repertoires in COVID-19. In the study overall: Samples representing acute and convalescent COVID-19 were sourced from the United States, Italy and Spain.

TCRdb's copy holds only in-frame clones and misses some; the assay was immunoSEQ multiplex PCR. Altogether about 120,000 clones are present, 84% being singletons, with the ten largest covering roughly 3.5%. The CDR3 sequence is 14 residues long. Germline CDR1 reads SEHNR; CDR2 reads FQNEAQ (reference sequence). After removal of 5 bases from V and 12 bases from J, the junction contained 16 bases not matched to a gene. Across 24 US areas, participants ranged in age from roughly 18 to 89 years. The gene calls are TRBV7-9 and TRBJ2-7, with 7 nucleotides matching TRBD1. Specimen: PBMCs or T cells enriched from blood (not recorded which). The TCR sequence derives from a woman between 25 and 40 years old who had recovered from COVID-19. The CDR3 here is CASSQREDRTRGYF. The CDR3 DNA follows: TGTGCCAGCAGCCAGCGAGAGGACAGGACCCGCGGGTACTTC.